This TCR beta chain was obtained from a study of OX40 agonist ivuxolimab in advanced cancers. For the study at large: In this trial design, patients received ivuxolimab intravenously at 0.01 to 10 mg/kg every 2 weeks. Study results and caveats: Patients with a partial response at 0.1-3.0 mg/kg had among the lowest clonal expansion.

Data came from immunoSEQ multiplex PCR; TCRdb stores just in-frame clones and leaves some out. The sample holds approximately 69,000 clones, 65% to 90% seen once. Details on this clone: Antigen unknown.

The clonotype comes from an adult with an advanced solid tumor such as melanoma, head and neck, liver or kidney cancer. The sequences come from CD4+ or CD8+ T cells sorted from blood, collected in a trial of the OX40 agonist ivuxolimab.

The chain's CDR3 is CASRLQGNTGELFF. As DNA, the CDR3 is TGTGCCAGCAGGTTACAGGGGAACACCGGGGAGCTGTTTTTT. The rearrangement links TRBV7-9 to TRBJ2-2, with D possibly TRBD1 on 6 matching bases. V lost 6 bases to trimming and J lost 1 base, with 9 bases between them. CDR3 length: 14 amino acids. Germline V CDR1 and CDR2: SEHNR, FQNEAQ (reference sequence).